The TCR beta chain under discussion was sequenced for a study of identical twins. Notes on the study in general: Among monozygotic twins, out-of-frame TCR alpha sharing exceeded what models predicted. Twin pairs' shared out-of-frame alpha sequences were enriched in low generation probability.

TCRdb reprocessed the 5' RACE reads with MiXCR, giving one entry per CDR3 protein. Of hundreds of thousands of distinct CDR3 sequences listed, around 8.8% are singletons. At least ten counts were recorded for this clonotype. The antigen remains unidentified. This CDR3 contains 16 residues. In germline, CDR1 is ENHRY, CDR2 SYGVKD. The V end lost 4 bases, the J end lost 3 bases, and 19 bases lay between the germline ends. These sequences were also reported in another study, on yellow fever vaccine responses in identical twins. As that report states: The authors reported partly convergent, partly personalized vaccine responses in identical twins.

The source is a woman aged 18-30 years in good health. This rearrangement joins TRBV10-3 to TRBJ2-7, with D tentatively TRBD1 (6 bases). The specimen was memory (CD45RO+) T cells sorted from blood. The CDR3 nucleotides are TGTGCCATCAGTGCTCCCACGGGACACCCTAACTACGAGCAGTACTTC. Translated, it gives CAISAPTGHPNYEQYF.